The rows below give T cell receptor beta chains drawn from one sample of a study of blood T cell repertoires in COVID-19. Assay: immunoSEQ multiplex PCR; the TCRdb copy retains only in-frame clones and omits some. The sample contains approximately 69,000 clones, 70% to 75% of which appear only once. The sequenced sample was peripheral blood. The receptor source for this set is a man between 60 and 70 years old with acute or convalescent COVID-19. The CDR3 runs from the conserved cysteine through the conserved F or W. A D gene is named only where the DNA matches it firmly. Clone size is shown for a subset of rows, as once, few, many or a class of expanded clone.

CDR3nt: TGCGCCAGCAGCTCCGGGACAGGGGACACCGGGGAGCTGTTTTTT
CDR3aa: CASSSGTGDTGELFF
d_gene: TRBD1
abundance: -
v_gene: TRBV5-1
j_gene: TRBJ2-2

CDR3nt: TGTGCCAGCAGCTTGGGACTAGCGGGAGGGTACGAGACCCAGTACTTC
CDR3aa: CASSLGLAGGYETQYF
d_gene: TRBD2
abundance: -
v_gene: TRBV11-3
j_gene: TRBJ2-5

CDR3nt: TGTGCCAGCCCCGAGGAGCGGGGGTTTGGGGAGACCCAGTACTTC
CDR3aa: CASPEERGFGETQYF
d_gene: TRBD2
abundance: -
v_gene: TRBV6-5
j_gene: TRBJ2-5

CDR3nt: TGTGCCAGCAGCCAAGGGGTACTAGTAGATACGCAGTATTTT
CDR3aa: CASSQGVLVDTQYF
d_gene: -
abundance: once
v_gene: TRBV3-1/TRBV3-2
j_gene: TRBJ2-3

CDR3nt: TGCGCCAGCAGTGGGGGACTAGCGGGCGGCAATGAGCAGTTCTTC
CDR3aa: CASSGGLAGGNEQFF
d_gene: TRBD2
abundance: -
v_gene: TRBV10-2
j_gene: TRBJ2-1

CDR3nt: TGTGCCAGTAGCTCAAGGTCGGGCCCCCTGCGGGGGCCCCAGCATTTT
CDR3aa: CASSSRSGPLRGPQHF
d_gene: -
abundance: -
v_gene: TRBV19
j_gene: TRBJ1-5

CDR3nt: TGTGCCACCAGCACCGCAGGGGCCGGCTACAATGAGCAGTTCTTC
CDR3aa: CATSTAGAGYNEQFF
d_gene: -
abundance: -
v_gene: TRBV24-1
j_gene: TRBJ2-1

CDR3nt: TGTGCCAGCAGCTTACGAGCCGGGGACACAGATACGCAGTATTTT
CDR3aa: CASSLRAGDTDTQYF
d_gene: -
abundance: -
v_gene: TRBV7-2
j_gene: TRBJ2-3

CDR3nt: TGCGCCAGCAGCTTCGATGGCCGACAGCCCCAGCATTTT
CDR3aa: CASSFDGRQPQHF
d_gene: -
abundance: -
v_gene: TRBV5-1
j_gene: TRBJ1-5

CDR3nt: TGTGCCAGCAGCAAAGACGGAGGGGAATACAATGAGCAGTTCTTC
CDR3aa: CASSKDGGEYNEQFF
d_gene: -
abundance: -
v_gene: TRBV21-1
j_gene: TRBJ2-1

CDR3nt: TGTGCCAGCAGTTCTACCAGGGGCGGTGGGCAGCCCCAGCATTTT
CDR3aa: CASSSTRGGGQPQHF
d_gene: -
abundance: -
v_gene: TRBV6-2/TRBV6-3
j_gene: TRBJ1-5

CDR3nt: TGTGCCAGCAGTTACTATAGTTCCTATGGCTACACCTTC
CDR3aa: CASSYYSSYGYTF
d_gene: -
abundance: -
v_gene: TRBV6-5
j_gene: TRBJ1-2

CDR3nt: TGTGCCAGCAGCCCCGATGGAGCCGAGCAGTACTTC
CDR3aa: CASSPDGAEQYF
d_gene: -
abundance: -
v_gene: TRBV11-3
j_gene: TRBJ2-7

CDR3nt: TGTGCCATCAGTGAGTCGGGGGGGAGCACAGATACGCAGTATTTT
CDR3aa: CAISESGGSTDTQYF
d_gene: TRBD2
abundance: -
v_gene: TRBV10-3
j_gene: TRBJ2-3

CDR3nt: TGCGCCAGCAGCCCCTCTAGCGGGTACAATGAGCAGTTCTTC
CDR3aa: CASSPSSGYNEQFF
d_gene: TRBD2
abundance: -
v_gene: TRBV5-1
j_gene: TRBJ2-1

CDR3nt: TGTGCCAGCAGCGTAGGTATTTCGGGGGGCTCTGGGGCCAACGTCCTGACTTTC
CDR3aa: CASSVGISGGSGANVLTF
d_gene: TRBD2
abundance: many
v_gene: TRBV9
j_gene: TRBJ2-6

CDR3nt: TGCGCCAGCAGCCCCCCTCTCGGGGAATTCACAGATACGCAGTATTTT
CDR3aa: CASSPPLGEFTDTQYF
d_gene: -
abundance: once
v_gene: TRBV4-1
j_gene: TRBJ2-3

CDR3nt: TGCAGTGCTAGTGCGACTAGCGGGACTCCAGGGGCGCAGTATTTT
CDR3aa: CSASATSGTPGAQYF
d_gene: TRBD2
abundance: -
v_gene: TRBV20-1
j_gene: TRBJ2-3

CDR3nt: TGTGCCTGGAGTGTACTCCCTAGCGGGGGTATCCTTGGGGAGACCCAGTACTTC
CDR3aa: CAWSVLPSGGILGETQYF
d_gene: TRBD2
abundance: few
v_gene: TRBV30
j_gene: TRBJ2-5

CDR3nt: TGCAGCGTTGAAGATGTTGGGGCTCCCTATGGCTACACCTTC
CDR3aa: CSVEDVGAPYGYTF
d_gene: -
abundance: -
v_gene: TRBV29-1
j_gene: TRBJ1-2

CDR3nt: TGTGCCAGCAGCTTGACAGGGGGCTATAATCAGCCCCAGCATTTT
CDR3aa: CASSLTGGYNQPQHF
d_gene: TRBD1
abundance: few
v_gene: TRBV5-6
j_gene: TRBJ1-5

CDR3nt: TGCAGCGTTTCGGACAGGAACACCGGGGAGCTGTTTTTT
CDR3aa: CSVSDRNTGELFF
d_gene: -
abundance: many
v_gene: TRBV29-1
j_gene: TRBJ2-2

CDR3nt: TGTGCCAGCAGTGGGGGGGTGGGGGACCCCGGTTACAATGAGCAGTTCTTC
CDR3aa: CASSGGVGDPGYNEQFF
d_gene: -
abundance: -
v_gene: TRBV6-1
j_gene: TRBJ2-1

CDR3nt: TGTGCCAGCAGCTCCGAAGGGCGGACGGGGGACTCAGATACGCAGTATTTT
CDR3aa: CASSSEGRTGDSDTQYF
d_gene: -
abundance: -
v_gene: TRBV9
j_gene: TRBJ2-3

CDR3nt: TGTGCCAGCAGTGAGTTGACAATCTCTGCAACTAATGAAAAACTGTTTTTT
CDR3aa: CASSELTISATNEKLFF
d_gene: -
abundance: -
v_gene: TRBV6-1
j_gene: TRBJ1-4

CDR3nt: TGCAGCGTTGAAGGGGGCGTGGGGGGGAAAGAGACCCAGTACTTC
CDR3aa: CSVEGGVGGKETQYF
d_gene: TRBD2
abundance: -
v_gene: TRBV29-1
j_gene: TRBJ2-5

CDR3nt: TGTGCCAGTAGTATATTTCAGAACAATGAGCAGTTCTTC
CDR3aa: CASSIFQNNEQFF
d_gene: -
abundance: -
v_gene: TRBV19
j_gene: TRBJ2-1

CDR3nt: TGTGCCAGCAGTTACTCAGCCCTAGAAGCCTACAATGAGCAGTTCTTC
CDR3aa: CASSYSALEAYNEQFF
d_gene: -
abundance: -
v_gene: TRBV6-5
j_gene: TRBJ2-1

CDR3nt: TGTGCCAGTAGTATTGGGACTCGAGGCTACACCTTC
CDR3aa: CASSIGTRGYTF
d_gene: -
abundance: -
v_gene: TRBV19
j_gene: TRBJ1-2

CDR3nt: TGTGCCAGTAGTCCACGGAGGGTGGGGGGCACAGATACGCAGTATTTT
CDR3aa: CASSPRRVGGTDTQYF
d_gene: -
abundance: -
v_gene: TRBV19
j_gene: TRBJ2-3

CDR3nt: TGTGCCAGCAGCTTAGATCGAGGCCGGGGATCTGAAAAACTGTTTTTT
CDR3aa: CASSLDRGRGSEKLFF
d_gene: -
abundance: -
v_gene: TRBV11-2
j_gene: TRBJ1-4

CDR3nt: TGTGCCAGCAGCTTGGCCGGGCTAGCGGATACGCAGTATTTT
CDR3aa: CASSLAGLADTQYF
d_gene: -
abundance: -
v_gene: TRBV5-8
j_gene: TRBJ2-3

CDR3nt: TGTGCCAGCGGGGGGGCTCGATACATTCAGTACTTC
CDR3aa: CASGGARYIQYF
d_gene: -
abundance: -
v_gene: TRBV2
j_gene: TRBJ2-4

CDR3nt: TGTGCCAGCAGCTTAGCCGGGGGAGGGGCGACTGAAGCTTTCTTT
CDR3aa: CASSLAGGGATEAFF
d_gene: -
abundance: -
v_gene: TRBV7-6
j_gene: TRBJ1-1

CDR3nt: TGTGCCAGCACAGGACAGCAAAATTCACCCCTCCACTTT
CDR3aa: CASTGQQNSPLHF
d_gene: -
abundance: -
v_gene: TRBV2
j_gene: TRBJ1-6

CDR3nt: TGTGCCAGCAACCCGCTCCAGACAGCAGATACGCAGTATTTT
CDR3aa: CASNPLQTADTQYF
d_gene: -
abundance: -
v_gene: TRBV2
j_gene: TRBJ2-3

CDR3nt: TGTGCCAGCAGCCCAGGGACTCTAGCAACTAATGAAAAACTGTTTTTT
CDR3aa: CASSPGTLATNEKLFF
d_gene: -
abundance: -
v_gene: TRBV9
j_gene: TRBJ1-4

CDR3nt: TGTGCCACCTGGGGGGGACTCCCAGATACGCAGTATTTT
CDR3aa: CATWGGLPDTQYF
d_gene: TRBD2
abundance: -
v_gene: TRBV27
j_gene: TRBJ2-3

CDR3nt: TGTGCCAGTGGGGGGACAGGGGTTGAAGCTTTCTTT
CDR3aa: CASGGTGVEAFF
d_gene: TRBD1
abundance: -
v_gene: TRBV19
j_gene: TRBJ1-1

CDR3nt: TGTGCCAGCAGCCAAGATGTAGGAGGATCAACCTACAATGAGCAGTTCTTC
CDR3aa: CASSQDVGGSTYNEQFF
d_gene: -
abundance: -
v_gene: TRBV14
j_gene: TRBJ2-1

CDR3nt: TGTGCCAGCAGCTTACAGGGGTCGGATCAGCCCCAGCATTTT
CDR3aa: CASSLQGSDQPQHF
d_gene: TRBD1
abundance: -
v_gene: TRBV9
j_gene: TRBJ1-5

CDR3nt: TGTGCCAGCAGCGTAGCTCCTAGCGGGAGTAGTCAGTTCTTC
CDR3aa: CASSVAPSGSSQFF
d_gene: TRBD2
abundance: -
v_gene: TRBV9
j_gene: TRBJ2-1

CDR3nt: TGTGCCAGCAGCTTATCGGCCGGAGGGACTGAAGCTTTCTTT
CDR3aa: CASSLSAGGTEAFF
d_gene: -
abundance: -
v_gene: TRBV7-3
j_gene: TRBJ1-1

CDR3nt: TGCGCCAGCAGCCACTCCACCATAGCGGGAGTGTTCACAGATACGCAGTATTTT
CDR3aa: CASSHSTIAGVFTDTQYF
d_gene: TRBD2
abundance: once
v_gene: TRBV4-1
j_gene: TRBJ2-3

CDR3nt: TGTGCCAGTGGGAGGCAGAGGAACACTGAAGCTTTCTTT
CDR3aa: CASGRQRNTEAFF
d_gene: -
abundance: few
v_gene: TRBV6-5
j_gene: TRBJ1-1

CDR3nt: TGTGCCAGCAGCGTAGAGGACAGGGCGTCCTACGAGCAGTACTTC
CDR3aa: CASSVEDRASYEQYF
d_gene: TRBD1
abundance: -
v_gene: TRBV9
j_gene: TRBJ2-7

CDR3nt: TGTGCCAGCAGTTACTCGATGAGGTCAGGGGATCAGCCCCAGCATTTT
CDR3aa: CASSYSMRSGDQPQHF
d_gene: -
abundance: -
v_gene: TRBV6-6
j_gene: TRBJ1-5

CDR3nt: TGTGCCAGCACCGAGGCCAGGGGGGACACTGAAGCTTTCTTT
CDR3aa: CASTEARGDTEAFF
d_gene: TRBD1
abundance: -
v_gene: TRBV2
j_gene: TRBJ1-1

CDR3nt: TGTGCCAGCAGCCCAGTAACAGGGGGCGAGGGCGAGCAGTACTTC
CDR3aa: CASSPVTGGEGEQYF
d_gene: TRBD1
abundance: -
v_gene: TRBV9
j_gene: TRBJ2-7

CDR3nt: TGTGCCAGCAGTTTGGGGACGGGGAGGAACTTCCAAGAGACCCAGTACTTC
CDR3aa: CASSLGTGRNFQETQYF
d_gene: -
abundance: -
v_gene: TRBV27
j_gene: TRBJ2-5

CDR3nt: TGTGCCAGCAGCTTAGATCTAAGTCCCCTAGGACAGAACTATGGCTACACCTTC
CDR3aa: CASSLDLSPLGQNYGYTF
d_gene: -
abundance: -
v_gene: TRBV11-2
j_gene: TRBJ1-2

CDR3nt: TGCAGTGCTAGTTTCGGGGACTATGGCTACACCTTC
CDR3aa: CSASFGDYGYTF
d_gene: -
abundance: -
v_gene: TRBV20-1
j_gene: TRBJ1-2

CDR3nt: TGTGCCAGCAGTCCCGACAGGTTCCCCACAGATACGCAGTATTTT
CDR3aa: CASSPDRFPTDTQYF
d_gene: -
abundance: -
v_gene: TRBV27
j_gene: TRBJ2-3

CDR3nt: TGCGCCAGCAGCTCCTCACTAGCGGGGGGGCCCGGGGAGACCCAGTACTTC
CDR3aa: CASSSSLAGGPGETQYF
d_gene: TRBD2
abundance: -
v_gene: TRBV5-1
j_gene: TRBJ2-5

CDR3nt: TGCAGCGTTAGGACAGGGGGTGGAAATCAGCCCCAGCATTTT
CDR3aa: CSVRTGGGNQPQHF
d_gene: TRBD1
abundance: once
v_gene: TRBV29-1
j_gene: TRBJ1-5

CDR3nt: TGTGCCAGTACCGACGTAGGGGGCGCTGGGAACACCATATATTTT
CDR3aa: CASTDVGGAGNTIYF
d_gene: TRBD1
abundance: -
v_gene: TRBV19
j_gene: TRBJ1-3